The 23 T cell receptor beta chains listed next were all sequenced from one sample in a study of shared clonotypes between healthy human individuals (dated by TCRdb to 2019 to 2021). CD8 naive samples were CD45RO-negative cells positively selected for CCR7, giving a CD45RA+CCR7+ population that excluded TemRA cells. Library prep was done by the immunoSEQ multiplex PCR assay. TCRdb took over this immuneACCESS table, retaining in-frame rearrangements with V and J assigned. Such tables are incomplete; in checked studies, under half of the missing clones stem from an unresolved V gene, and the remainder is unexplained. The sample yields a few million clones; 80% to 95% were counted once. The ten largest clonotypes hold 1.5% to 2% of the sample. Specimen: naive CD8+ T cells from PBMCs. The cell subset or site label corresponds to: CD45RA+CCR7+. These receptors were obtained from a man aged 18-30 years in good health. Some clones in this sample may be carry-over from other donors' samples.

This chain connects TRBV29-1 to TRBJ2-7, with TRBD2 matching over 8 bases. The V and J ends lost 6 bases and 2 bases, in that order; junction bases with no gene match: 6. Germline V lookup: CDR1 SQVTM, CDR2 ANQGSEA. CDR3 length: 13 residues. The CDR3 nucleotides are TGCAGCGTCCGGACTAGCAGAACCTACGAGCAGTACTTC. This codes for CSVRTSRTYEQYF.

The rearrangement uses TRBV6-6 and TRBJ2-2; 9 bases line up with TRBD1. This CDR3 has 15 amino acids. The germline gives CDR1 MNHNY, CDR2 SVGAGI (reference sequence). Trimming took 6 bases from V and 5 from J; bases not matched to a gene: 7. The CDR3 nucleotides read TGTGCCAGCAGCCCCGGACAGGGGACGACCGGGGAGCTGTTTTTT. Protein sequence: CASSPGQGTTGELFF.

DNA for the CDR3: TGTGCCAGCAGCTTACGGACAGGCCGGAGCACAGATACGCAGTATTTT. Protein sequence: CASSLRTGRSTDTQYF. J is TRBJ2-3 and V is TRBV7-8; 7 bases map to TRBD1. CDR3 length equals 16 residues. Germline V lookup: CDR1 SGHVS, CDR2 FQNEAQ. With 2 bases clipped from V and 0 bases from J, the junction kept 5 bases outside the gene matches.

The chain uses TRBV6-5 and TRBJ1-5; weak D call: TRBD1 (5 bases). CDR1 is MNHEY and CDR2 is SVGAGI in the germline V gene. The CDR3 runs 15 residues. The V end was cut by 4 bases, the J end by 3 bases, with 13 bases between. The CDR3 DNA is TGTGCCAGCAGTTCACGGGGGGGTCACAATCAGCCCCAGCATTTT. This sequence encodes CASSSRGGHNQPQHF.

The chain uses TRBV25-1 and TRBJ2-5; a weak D match, TRBD1 (6 bases). Deletions cut 8 bases from V and 1 base from J, with 14 bases between. CDR1 MGHDK and CDR2 SYGVNS come from the germline V gene. CDR3 length: 14 amino acids. CDR3 sequence reads: CASEGDIGQETQYF. In DNA, the CDR3 is TGTGCCAGCGAGGGGGACATTGGCCAAGAGACCCAGTACTTC.

The chain joins TRBV11-2 to TRBJ1-4; D remains ambiguous. Trimming cost V 1 base and J 12 bases, with 12 bases left between them. The CDR3 runs 13 residues. CDR1 and CDR2 (germline): SGHAT, FQNNGV. CDR3 amino acids: CASSLGVSPQLFF. In DNA form, the CDR3 reads TGTGCCAGCAGCTTAGGGGTCAGCCCTCAACTGTTTTTT. The full variable domain, in which reference TRBV11-2 and TRBJ1-4 provide the parts outside the CDR3, is EAGVAQSPRYKIIEKRQSVAFWCNPISGHATLYWYQQILGQGPKLLIQFQNNGVVDDSQLPKDRFSAERLKGVDSTLKIQPAKLEDSAVYLCASSLGVSPQLFFGSGTQLSVL.

This chain connects TRBV9 to TRBJ2-1; TRBD2 aligns across 14 bases. Unmatched junction bases numbered 4, after V lost 4 bases and J lost 7 bases. The CDR3 runs 15 residues. CDR1 SGDLS and CDR2 YYNGEE come from the germline V gene. The DNA of the CDR3 is TGTGCCAGCAGCATCAGGACTAGCGGGAGGAATGAGCAGTTCTTC. This encodes CASSIRTSGRNEQFF.

The rearrangement links TRBV6-6 to TRBJ1-1; no clear D. The CDR3 loop spans 16 amino acids. The germline gives CDR1 MNHNY, CDR2 SVGAGI (reference sequence). Trimming took off 0 bases at V and 1 base at J, with 12 bases between the two ends. This chain's CDR3 is CASSYSPSAGNTEAFF. CDR3 bases: TGTGCCAGCAGTTACTCGCCATCGGCGGGGAACACTGAAGCTTTCTTT.

V is TRBV6-1 and J is TRBJ2-7; D gene uncertain. This CDR3 region has 14 residues. The germline V gene encodes CDR1 MNHNS and CDR2 SASEGT. V lost 4 bases to trimming and J lost 4 bases, with 14 bases between them. CDR3 region: CASSVRAGYYEQYF. CDR3 DNA: TGTGCCAGCAGTGTCCGGGCCGGCTATTACGAGCAGTACTTC.

To note about this clone: At the DNA level, this CDR3 is encoded by other sequences in the same sample as well. The chain employs TRBV5-1 and TRBJ1-1, with D possibly being TRBD1 (5 bases). This CDR3 comprises 14 residues. Germline values: CDR1 SGHRS, CDR2 YFSETQ. V dropped 0 bases and J dropped 1 base, with 7 bases sitting between them. CDR3 sequence: CASSLGGQNTEAFF. As DNA, the CDR3 is TGCGCCAGCAGCTTGGGGGGCCAGAACACTGAAGCTTTCTTT.

V usage is TRBV29-1 and J usage is TRBJ1-1, with TRBD1 as a possible D gene (6 bases). Trimming left V 7 bases short and J 11 bases short, with 17 bases between. Germline V gene sequence: CDR1 SQVTM, CDR2 ANQGSEA. This CDR3 is built from 11 residues. The CDR3 nucleotides read TGCAGCGCCGACACAGGGAGGCAGGCTTTCTTT. This sequence encodes CSADTGRQAFF.

This rearrangement joins TRBV28 to TRBJ2-1; D might be TRBD1 or TRBD2, each matching 5 bases. V gave up 4 bases and J gave up 4 bases, with 17 bases separating them. CDR1 MDHEN and CDR2 SYDVKM come from the germline V gene. The CDR3 extends over 16 amino acids. CDR3 in amino acids: CASSSIRDALYNEQFF. CDR3 coding DNA: TGTGCCAGCAGTTCGATCCGGGACGCTCTTTACAATGAGCAGTTCTTC.

This chain links TRBV29-1 with TRBJ1-1, with D tentatively TRBD1 (6 bases). CDR1 and CDR2 from the germline V gene are SQVTM and ANQGSEA. The CDR3 covers 13 residues. V was trimmed by 3 bases and J by 0 bases, leaving 8 bases between them. The CDR3 reads CSVDGQMNTEAFF. CDR3 nucleotides: TGCAGCGTTGATGGACAGATGAACACTGAAGCTTTCTTT.

The chain recombines TRBV27 with TRBJ1-1; 7 bases match TRBD1. Trimming removed 3 bases from V and 4 bases from J; junction bases left unmatched: 5. The CDR3 contains 14 residues. Germline loops: CDR1 MNHEY, CDR2 SMNVEV (reference sequence). The DNA of the CDR3 is TGTGCCAGCAGTTTCAACAGGGGAAGCACTGAAGCTTTCTTT. Its protein is CASSFNRGSTEAFF.

The chain links TRBV7-9 to TRBJ1-1, with D unclear. CDR3 length equals 14 residues. Trimming stripped 2 bases from V and 7 bases from J, with 14 bases between. Germline loops: CDR1 SEHNR, CDR2 FQNEAQ (reference sequence). CDR3 protein: CASSLSSTWDEAFF. As DNA, the CDR3 is TGTGCCAGCAGCTTAAGTAGTACTTGGGATGAAGCTTTCTTT.

Concerning this clone: One end of the junction varies from germline; a read error may be responsible. This rearrangement joins TRBV5-8 to TRBJ1-1, with D perhaps TRBD1 (5 bases). The germline CDR1 and CDR2 sequences are SGHTS and YDEGEE. The CDR3 sequence is 13 residues long. CDR3 in amino acids: CASSQGRATEAFF. The CDR3 DNA follows: TGCGCCAGCAGCCAGGGCAGGGCCACTGAAGCTTTCTTT.

This clone has only a few counts. Other DNA sequences in this specimen translate into the identical CDR3. The chain uses TRBV4-1 and TRBJ1-5; 7 nucleotides match TRBD1. The germline CDR1 and CDR2 sequences are MGHRA and YSYEKL. The CDR3 contains 14 residues. Trimming removed 1 base from V and 7 bases from J; junction bases left unmatched: 4. CDR3 in DNA: TGCGCCAGCAGCCAAGGACAGGGTGGCCAGCCCCAGCATTTT. Its translation is CASSQGQGGQPQHF.

This clone appeared a single time. The V call is TRBV5-1, the J call TRBJ2-7, with a tentative D call TRBD1 (5 bases). Trimming left V 5 bases short and J 6 bases short, with 18 bases between. From germline, CDR1 is SGHRS and CDR2 YFSETQ. The CDR3 has 14 residues. The CDR3 coding sequence is TGCGCCAGCAGTCAATCAGGGCTCGTTCGCGAGCAGTACTTC. This gives the protein CASSQSGLVREQYF. Based on the CDR3 plus reference TRBV5-1 and TRBJ2-7, the full variable domain is KAGVTQTPRYLIKTRGQQVTLSCSPISGHRSVSWYQQTPGQGLQFLFEYFSETQRNKGNFPGRFSGRQFSNSRSEMNVSTLELGDSALYLCASSQSGLVREQYFGPGTRLTVT.

The chain combines TRBV7-8 with TRBJ2-7; 14 bases map to TRBD2. There are 16 residues in the CDR3. Germline V gene lookup returns CDR1 SGHVS and CDR2 FQNEAQ. The trim removed 5 bases at V and 1 base at J, leaving 4 bases unmatched. The DNA for the CDR3 is TGTGCCAGCAGCGGGGGACTAGCGGGAGTTTCCTACGAGCAGTACTTC. Its protein product is CASSGGLAGVSYEQYF.

The chain employs TRBV5-4 and TRBJ2-1, with 9 bases matching TRBD2. CDR1 and CDR2 from the germline V gene are SGHNT and YYREEE (reference sequence). The CDR3 length is 17 residues. The V segment lost 0 bases and the J segment 8 bases; nucleotides outside the gene matches: 12. The CDR3 DNA follows: TGTGCCAGCAGCTTGGGAGCTAGCGGGATCCCGGGGGATGAGCAGTTCTTC. Amino acids: CASSLGASGIPGDEQFF.

The chain uses TRBV28 and TRBJ2-7; D is unresolved. V was shortened by 2 bases and J by 6 bases, with 11 bases between the two germline ends. CDR3 length: 13 residues. The germline gives CDR1 MDHEN, CDR2 SYDVKM. The CDR3 nucleotides read TGTGCCAGCAGTTTAAGGGTAGTTGGCGAGCAGTACTTC. Translating it yields CASSLRVVGEQYF.

The J gene is TRBJ2-1, the V gene TRBV27, with D perhaps TRBD2 (5 bases). The CDR3 is made up of 16 amino acids. Trimming left V 2 bases short and J 5 bases short, with 16 bases between. Looked up from germline, CDR1 is MNHEY and CDR2 is SMNVEV (reference sequence). CDR3 sequence reads: CASSLRIYGINNEQFF. The CDR3 bases are TGTGCCAGCAGTTTACGGATTTACGGGATTAACAATGAGCAGTTCTTC.

The V and J genes are TRBV19 and TRBJ2-3, with D possibly being TRBD1 (7 bases). The V gene lost 7 bases and the J gene lost 0 bases, with 32 bases spanning the gap. The CDR3 is 21 amino acids. CDR1 and CDR2 from the germline V gene are LNHDA and SQIVND (reference sequence). CDR3 bases: TGTGCCAGTAACCCTCAGGGGGGCAGGGTTTCCCTAAAGGGGAGCACAGATACGCAGTATTTT. Amino acids: CASNPQGGRVSLKGSTDTQYF.